This paragraph reports one T cell receptor (beta chain). As handled by the study authors: Reference gene primer amplification gave estimated nucleated cell counts. Sequencing used immunoSEQ multiplex PCR; TCRdb keeps in-frame clones, though not all of them. The V and J calls and clone size were taken over from that table, and D and trimming were inferred from the DNA. The data hold 450,000 or so clones, with about 88% observed a single time. Seattle researchers signed up patients amid active infection and tracked them longitudinally. The data were taken from a study of blood T cell repertoires in COVID-19. As for the study in general: Sites in the United States, Italy and Spain provided acute and convalescent COVID-19 samples. The analysed material was cDNA or gDNA that came from T cells, B-cell-depleted T cells, or PBMCs.

This CDR3 has 16 residues. The V gene end was trimmed by 4 bases and the J gene end by 3 bases; junction bases not matched to a gene: 4. Germline V gene sequence: CDR1 SGDLS, CDR2 YYNGEE. The sample taken for sequencing was peripheral blood. V is TRBV9 and J is TRBJ2-1, with 13 nucleotides matching TRBD2. The clonotype was recovered from a man between 18 and 29 years old with COVID-19, enrolled during active disease. The CDR3 sequence is CASSTGLAGIYNEQFF. The CDR3 bases are TGTGCCAGCAGCACGGGACTAGCGGGAATCTACAATGAGCAGTTCTTC.